The 15 T cell receptor beta chains below come from one sample, sequenced in a study of blood T cells in healthy people across ages. Using a J-beta primer mix together with a sample-barcoded 5' primer, a second PCR was run for roughly 6 to 12 cycles. A single record per CDR3 protein comes from TCRdb applying MiXCR to the 5' RACE reads. The table includes under 800,000 distinct CDR3 sequences, around 46% detected once. Source material: blood. Receptor source: a woman aged 60 to 75 in good health.

The chain recombines TRBV7-2 with TRBJ2-5; 10 bases fit TRBD2. This CDR3 is built from 14 residues. V shed 5 bases and J 2 bases; nucleotides not matched to a gene: 2. Germline V gene lookup returns CDR1 SGHTA and CDR2 FQGNSA. CDR3 amino acids: CASSVTSGQETQYF. The DNA for the CDR3 is TGTGCCAGCAGCGTGACTAGCGGGCAAGAGACCCAGTACTTC.

The V call is TRBV13, the J call TRBJ2-1, with TRBD1 identical over 8 bases. Germline CDR1 reads PRHDT; CDR2 reads FYEKMQ (reference sequence). The CDR3 is made up of 17 amino acids. V lost 8 bases and J lost 6; bases outside the gene matches: 18. The CDR3 nucleotides are TGTGCCAGCTCTTGGGGACCTGGGGGACAGGTACCCAATGAGCAGTTCTTC. Residues: CASSWGPGGQVPNEQFF.

The chain employs TRBV28 and TRBJ2-3; 12 bases are a match to TRBD2. The CDR3 extends over 17 amino acids. Germline V gene data show CDR1 as MDHEN and CDR2 as SYDVKM. V shed 7 bases, J shed 2 bases, and the junction held 10 bases outside the gene matches. The CDR3 here is CASKTSGSGRITDTQYF. Written as DNA, the CDR3 is TGTGCCAGCAAGACTAGCGGGAGTGGGCGTATCACAGATACGCAGTATTTT.

The V call is TRBV15, the J call TRBJ2-7; 8 bases map to TRBD1. Germline lookup yields CDR1 LNHNV and CDR2 YYDKDF (reference sequence). The CDR3 consists of 13 residues. V shed 3 bases, J shed 7 bases, and the junction held 5 bases outside the gene matches. The CDR3 protein is CATSRDRAREQYF. CDR3 sequence (DNA): TGTGCCACCAGCAGGGACAGGGCCCGGGAGCAGTACTTC. The whole variable domain, remainder taken from reference TRBV15 and TRBJ2-7, is DAMVIQNPRYQVTQFGKPVTLSCSQTLNHNVMYWYQQKSSQAPKLLFHYYDKDFNNEADTPDNFQSRRPNTSFCFLDIRSPGLGDTAMYLCATSRDRAREQYFGPGTRLTVT.

V usage is TRBV7-2 and J usage is TRBJ2-4; 7 bases line up with TRBD2. The J call may be incorrect, as the DNA end agrees better with TRBJ2-5. This CDR3 has 16 amino acids. The germline V gene has CDR1 SGHTA and CDR2 FQGNSA. CDR3 nucleotides: TGTGCCAGCAGCCCATTCGCGGCGGGAGAAGGCGAGACCCAGTACTTC. This translates into CASSPFAAGEGETQYF.

The rearrangement links TRBV24-1 to TRBJ1-5; 7 nucleotides agree with TRBD1. J lost 5 bases, V lost 4 bases, and 10 bases had no gene match. Germline loops: CDR1 KGHDR, CDR2 SFDVKD. The CDR3 is made up of 16 amino acids. CDR3 nucleotide sequence: TGTGCCACCAGTGAGGCCCCAGACAGGGCGGATCAGCCCCAGCATTTT. It translates to CATSEAPDRADQPQHF.

The V call is TRBV3-1, the J call TRBJ2-3, with 7 bases that match TRBD2. The CDR3 is made up of 17 amino acids. J was trimmed by 3 bases and V by 0 bases; bases with no gene match: 9. Looked up from germline, CDR1 is LGHDT and CDR2 is YNNKEL (reference sequence). CDR3 DNA: TGTGCCAGCAGCCAAGATATGTGGGGGGGAGGAACAGATACGCAGTATTTT. Residues: CASSQDMWGGGTDTQYF.

This clonotype occurred once. The chain couples TRBV18 to TRBJ2-5; unclear D gene. The CDR3 length is 16 residues. Trimming left V 1 base short and J 2 bases short, with 14 bases between. CDR1 is KGHSH and CDR2 is LQKENI in the germline V gene. CDR3 residues: CASSPRRAAAQETQYF. The DNA for the CDR3 is TGTGCCAGCTCACCACGAAGGGCGGCGGCGCAAGAGACCCAGTACTTC.

The chain recombines TRBV7-9 with TRBJ2-5, with 7 bases fitting TRBD2. This CDR3 is 15 amino acids long. CDR1 is SEHNR and CDR2 is FQNEAQ in the germline V gene (reference sequence). Trimming cost V 4 bases and J 1 base; bases outside gene matches: 6. The CDR3 spells CASSSPGGIQETQYF. The DNA of the CDR3 is TGTGCCAGCAGCTCCCCGGGGGGTATCCAAGAGACCCAGTACTTC.

CDR3 nucleotide sequence: TGCAGTGCTTGGACAGTCAAGTATGGCTACACCTTC. It yields the protein CSAWTVKYGYTF. The J gene is TRBJ1-2, the V gene TRBV20-1, with D tentatively TRBD1 (6 bases). Germline CDR1 is DFQATT and CDR2 is SNEGSKA (reference sequence). This CDR3 region has 12 residues. V was shortened by 5 bases and J by 5 bases, with 12 bases between the two germline ends.

The rearrangement links TRBV6-5 to TRBJ1-1; D unresolved. The CDR3 covers 14 residues. Trimming shortened V by 6 bases and J by 10 bases, and 21 bases separated the two germline ends. Germline CDR1 and CDR2: MNHEY and SVGAGI. In DNA, the CDR3 is TGTGCCAGCAGCGGTGACTCCGAGGGCTTGGGAGCTTTCTTT. As protein: CASSGDSEGLGAFF.

This clonotype showed up just once. The genes are TRBV7-2 and TRBJ2-1; 7 bases match TRBD2. CDR1 is SGHTA and CDR2 is FQGNSA in the germline V gene. This CDR3 is built from 16 residues. V trimming: 1 base; J trimming: 3 bases; junction bases outside the gene matches: 6. This CDR3 reads CASSLVALAFYNEQFF. The CDR3 DNA reads TGTGCCAGCAGCTTAGTAGCACTAGCGTTCTACAATGAGCAGTTCTTC.

The chain recombines TRBV9 with TRBJ2-5, with D uncertain. Trimming left V 0 bases short and J 0 bases short, with 6 bases between. Germline V gene sequence: CDR1 SGDLS, CDR2 YYNGEE. The CDR3 is made up of 14 amino acids. CDR3 amino acids: CASSVGTYQETQYF. In DNA form, the CDR3 reads TGTGCCAGCAGCGTAGGTACATACCAAGAGACCCAGTACTTC.

Only a few counts were recorded for this clonotype. The rearrangement uses TRBV9 and TRBJ2-5; the D call may be TRBD1 or TRBD2 (5 bases each). Per germline, CDR1 SGDLS and CDR2 YYNGEE. CDR3 length: 13 amino acids. Trimming cost V 7 bases and J 3 bases, with 13 bases left between them. CDR3 region: CASPGGREETQYF. CDR3 DNA: TGTGCCAGCCCTGGGGGTCGCGAAGAGACCCAGTACTTC.

This chain links TRBV27 with TRBJ2-1; D not certain. The CDR3 spans 15 residues. The germline V and J ends were trimmed by 6 bases and 4 bases, with 16 bases remaining between them. Per germline, CDR1 MNHEY and CDR2 SMNVEV (reference sequence). The CDR3 loop reads CASRGQERVYNEQFF. In DNA, the CDR3 is TGTGCCAGCAGGGGCCAGGAGAGAGTTTACAATGAGCAGTTCTTC.